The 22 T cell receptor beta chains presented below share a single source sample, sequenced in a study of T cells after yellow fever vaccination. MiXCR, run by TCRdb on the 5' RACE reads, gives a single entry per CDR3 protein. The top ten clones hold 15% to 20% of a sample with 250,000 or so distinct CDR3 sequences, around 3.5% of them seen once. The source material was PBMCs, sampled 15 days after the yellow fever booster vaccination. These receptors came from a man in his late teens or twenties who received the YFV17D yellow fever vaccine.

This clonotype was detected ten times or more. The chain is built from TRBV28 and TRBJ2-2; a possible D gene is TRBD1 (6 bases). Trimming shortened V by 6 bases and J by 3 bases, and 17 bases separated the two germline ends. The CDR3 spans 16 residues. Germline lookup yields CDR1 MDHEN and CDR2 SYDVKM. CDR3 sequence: CASSPTGPLDTGELFF. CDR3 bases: TGTGCCAGCAGCCCCACAGGGCCCCTAGACACCGGGGAGCTGTTTTTT. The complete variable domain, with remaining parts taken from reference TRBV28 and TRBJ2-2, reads DVKVTQSSRYLVKRTGEKVFLECVQDMDHENMFWYRQDPGLGLRLIYFSYDVKMKEKGDIPEGYSVSREKKERFSLILESASTNQTSMYLCASSPTGPLDTGELFFGEGSRLTVL.

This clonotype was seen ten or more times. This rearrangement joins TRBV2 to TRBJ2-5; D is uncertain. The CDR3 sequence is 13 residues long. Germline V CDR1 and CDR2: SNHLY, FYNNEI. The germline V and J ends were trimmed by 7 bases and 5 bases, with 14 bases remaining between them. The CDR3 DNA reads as TGTGCCAGCACCAGCAGGAGTCGTGAGACCCAGTACTTC. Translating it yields CASTSRSRETQYF.

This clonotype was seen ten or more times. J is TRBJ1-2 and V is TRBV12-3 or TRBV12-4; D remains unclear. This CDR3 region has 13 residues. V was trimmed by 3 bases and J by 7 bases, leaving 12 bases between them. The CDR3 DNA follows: TGTGCCAGCAGTTTCGGACCCGTGGGTGGCTACACCTTC. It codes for CASSFGPVGGYTF.

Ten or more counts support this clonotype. As DNA, the CDR3 is TGCGCCAGCAGGCGTACCGGGACAGGGTCCACCGGGGAGCTGTTTTTT. It encodes CASRRTGTGSTGELFF. The J gene is TRBJ2-2, the V gene TRBV5-1; 9 positions agree with TRBD1. CDR1 is SGHRS and CDR2 is YFSETQ in the germline V gene. This CDR3 has 16 amino acids. Trimming removed 5 bases from V and 4 bases from J; junction bases left unmatched: 9.

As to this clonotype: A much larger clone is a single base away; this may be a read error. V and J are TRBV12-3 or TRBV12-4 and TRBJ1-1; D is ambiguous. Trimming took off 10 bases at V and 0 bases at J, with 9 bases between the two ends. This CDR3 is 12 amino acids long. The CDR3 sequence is CAILGVNTEAFF. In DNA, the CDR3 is TGTGCCATCCTAGGAGTGAACACTGAAGCTTTCTTT.

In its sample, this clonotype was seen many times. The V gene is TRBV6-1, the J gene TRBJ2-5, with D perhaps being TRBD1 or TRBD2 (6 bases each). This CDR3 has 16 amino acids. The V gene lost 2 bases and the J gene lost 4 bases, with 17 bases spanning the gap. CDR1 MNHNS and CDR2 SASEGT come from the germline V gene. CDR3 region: CASSEIPGAERETQYF. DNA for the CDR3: TGTGCCAGCAGTGAAATTCCGGGGGCGGAACGAGAGACCCAGTACTTC.

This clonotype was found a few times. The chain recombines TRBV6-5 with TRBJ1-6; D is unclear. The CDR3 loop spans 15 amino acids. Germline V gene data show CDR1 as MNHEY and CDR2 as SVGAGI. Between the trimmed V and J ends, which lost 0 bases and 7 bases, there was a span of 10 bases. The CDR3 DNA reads TGTGCCAGCAGTTACTCCCGGAATAGGAATTCACCCCTCCACTTT. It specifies CASSYSRNRNSPLHF.

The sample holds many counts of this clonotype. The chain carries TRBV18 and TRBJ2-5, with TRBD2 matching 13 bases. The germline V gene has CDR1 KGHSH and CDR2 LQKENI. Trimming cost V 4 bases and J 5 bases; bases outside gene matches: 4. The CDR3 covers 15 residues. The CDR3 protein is CASSLRTSGGETQYF. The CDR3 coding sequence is TGTGCCAGCTCACTCCGGACTAGCGGGGGTGAGACCCAGTACTTC.

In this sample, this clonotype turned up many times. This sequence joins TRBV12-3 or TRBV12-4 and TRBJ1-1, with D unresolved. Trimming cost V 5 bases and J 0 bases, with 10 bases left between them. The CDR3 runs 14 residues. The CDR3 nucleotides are TGTGCCAGCAGTCCAAGCCAGGTGAACACTGAAGCTTTCTTT. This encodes CASSPSQVNTEAFF.

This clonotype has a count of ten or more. The CDR3 protein is CSAREVAYTDTQYF. CDR3 bases: TGCAGTGCTAGAGAGGTGGCTTACACAGATACGCAGTATTTT. The J gene is TRBJ2-3, the V gene TRBV20-1; D remains ambiguous. Germline V lookup: CDR1 DFQATT, CDR2 SNEGSKA (reference sequence). The CDR3 runs to 14 residues. Trimming stripped 0 bases from V and 2 bases from J, with 9 bases between.

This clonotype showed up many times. The CDR3 loop reads CSASPGRTNYGYTF. The CDR3 DNA sequence: TGCAGTGCTAGCCCGGGACGAACTAACTATGGCTACACCTTC. The rearrangement links TRBV20-1 to TRBJ1-2; TRBD1 might be the D (5 bases). Germline CDR1 reads DFQATT; CDR2 reads SNEGSKA (reference sequence). The CDR3 contains 14 residues. V gave up 3 bases and J gave up 0 bases, with 11 bases separating them.

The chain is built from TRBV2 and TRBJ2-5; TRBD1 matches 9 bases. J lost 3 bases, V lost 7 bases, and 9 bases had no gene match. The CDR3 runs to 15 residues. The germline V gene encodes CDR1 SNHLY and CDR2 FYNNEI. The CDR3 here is CASTRKRTGEETQYF. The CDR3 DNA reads TGTGCCAGCACACGAAAAAGGACAGGGGAAGAGACCCAGTACTTC.

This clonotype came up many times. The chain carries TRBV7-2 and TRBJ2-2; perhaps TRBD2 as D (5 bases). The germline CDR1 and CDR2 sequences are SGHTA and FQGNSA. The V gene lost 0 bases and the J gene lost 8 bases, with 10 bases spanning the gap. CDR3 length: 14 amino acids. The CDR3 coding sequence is TGTGCCAGCAGCTTAGCGGCGGGTTCTGGGGAGCTGTTTTTT. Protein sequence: CASSLAAGSGELFF.

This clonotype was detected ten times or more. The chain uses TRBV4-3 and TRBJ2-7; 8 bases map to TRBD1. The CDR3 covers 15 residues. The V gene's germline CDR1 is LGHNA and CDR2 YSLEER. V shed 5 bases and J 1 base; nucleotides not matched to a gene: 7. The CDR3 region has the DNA TGCGCCAGCAGCGCAGGGGGCATTGGTTCCTACGAGCAGTACTTC. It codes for CASSAGGIGSYEQYF.

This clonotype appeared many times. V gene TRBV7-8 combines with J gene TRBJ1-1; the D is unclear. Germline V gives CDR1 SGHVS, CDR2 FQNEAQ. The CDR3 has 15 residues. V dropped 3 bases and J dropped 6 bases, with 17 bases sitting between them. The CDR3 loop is CASSLPLGSPPEAFF. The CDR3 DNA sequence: TGTGCCAGCAGCTTGCCCTTAGGTTCGCCCCCTGAAGCTTTCTTT. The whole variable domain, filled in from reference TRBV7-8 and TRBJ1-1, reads GAGVSQSPRYKVAKRGQDVALRCDPISGHVSLFWYQQALGQGPEFLTYFQNEAQLDKSGLPSDRFFAERPEGSVSTLKIQRTQQEDSAVYLCASSLPLGSPPEAFFGQGTRLTVV.

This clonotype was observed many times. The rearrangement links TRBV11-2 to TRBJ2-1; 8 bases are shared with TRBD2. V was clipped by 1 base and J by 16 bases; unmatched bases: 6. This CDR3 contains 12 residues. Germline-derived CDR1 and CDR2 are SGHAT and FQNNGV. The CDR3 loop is CASSLAAGGLFF. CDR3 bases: TGTGCCAGCAGCTTAGCGGCGGGGGGTCTTTTCTTC.

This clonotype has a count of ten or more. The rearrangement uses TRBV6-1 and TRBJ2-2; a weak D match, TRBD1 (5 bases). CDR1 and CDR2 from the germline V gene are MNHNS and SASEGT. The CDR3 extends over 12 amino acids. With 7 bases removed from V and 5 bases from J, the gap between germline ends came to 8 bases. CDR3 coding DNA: TGTGCCAGCAAAAGGGGAACCGGGGAGCTGTTTTTT. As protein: CASKRGTGELFF.

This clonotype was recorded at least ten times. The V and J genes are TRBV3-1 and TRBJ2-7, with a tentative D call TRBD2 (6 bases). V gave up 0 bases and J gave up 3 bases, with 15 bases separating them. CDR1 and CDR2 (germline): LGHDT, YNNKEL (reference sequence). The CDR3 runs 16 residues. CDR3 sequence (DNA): TGTGCCAGCAGCCAAGAACTGAAGGCGGGGAACTACGAGCAGTACTTC. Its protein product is CASSQELKAGNYEQYF.

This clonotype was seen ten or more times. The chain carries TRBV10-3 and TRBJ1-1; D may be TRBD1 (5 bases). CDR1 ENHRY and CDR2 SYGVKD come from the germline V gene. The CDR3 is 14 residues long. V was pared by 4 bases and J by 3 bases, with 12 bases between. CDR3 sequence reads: CAISVTGGDTEAFF. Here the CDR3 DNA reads TGTGCCATCAGTGTAACAGGAGGGGACACTGAAGCTTTCTTT.

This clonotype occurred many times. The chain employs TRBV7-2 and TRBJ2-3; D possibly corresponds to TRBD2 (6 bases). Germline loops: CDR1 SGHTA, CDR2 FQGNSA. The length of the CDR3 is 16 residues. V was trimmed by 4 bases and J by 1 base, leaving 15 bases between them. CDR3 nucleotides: TGTGCCAGCAGCTATTTAGCGGTACTTGGCACAGATACGCAGTATTTT. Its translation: CASSYLAVLGTDTQYF.

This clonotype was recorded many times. Here the CDR3 reads CASSLGQTLAKNIQYF. Written as DNA, the CDR3 is TGTGCCAGCAGCTTAGGACAGACCCTAGCCAAAAACATTCAGTACTTC. The V and J genes are TRBV7-9 and TRBJ2-4; a weak D match, TRBD1 (5 bases). CDR1 is SEHNR and CDR2 is FQNEAQ in the germline V gene (reference sequence). The CDR3 runs 16 residues. Trimming cost V 1 base and J 0 bases, with 10 bases left between them.

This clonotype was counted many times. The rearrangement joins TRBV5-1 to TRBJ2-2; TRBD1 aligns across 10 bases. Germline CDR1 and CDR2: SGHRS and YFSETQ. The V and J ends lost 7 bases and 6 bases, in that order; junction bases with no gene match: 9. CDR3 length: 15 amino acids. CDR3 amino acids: CASRRQGASAGELFF. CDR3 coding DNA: TGCGCCAGCCGAAGACAGGGGGCGTCGGCCGGGGAGCTGTTTTTT.